This T cell receptor (beta chain) was captured by sequencing in a study of Graves' ophthalmopathy and Graves' hyperthyroidism. On the study more broadly: Hyperthyroidism showing no ophthalmopathy within 18 months of follow-up was stable. Findings and caveats of the study: In blood appeared most of the expanded thyroid clonotypes whose frequency exceeded 0.001. Ophthalmopathy progression was predicted by the model at 60% to 71% sensitivity and approximately 72% specificity.

Each hyperthyroidism patient was newly diagnosed, with under 2 months' duration, and aged 18 to 65. RNA transcripts were the template, and TCR beta CDR3 regions were amplified from them. First-round RT-PCR with HTBI primers preceded a second-round multiplex PCR. MiXCR was run by TCRdb on the multiplex PCR reads, yielding one entry per CDR3 protein. The table has around 590,000 distinct CDR3 sequences, about two fifths seen once. Remarks on this clonotype: What it binds is unknown. This may be a read error: a much more frequent sequence differs by one nucleotide.

The V gene's germline CDR1 is ENHRY and CDR2 SYGVKD. Trimming cost V 10 bases and J 0 bases, with 18 bases left between them. There are 15 residues in the CDR3. What was sequenced was peripheral blood or thyroid tissue (not recorded which). The TCR sequence derives from an adult man with Graves' hyperthyroidism. The chain has TRBV10-3 and TRBJ1-1, with unresolved D. CDR3 nucleotide sequence: TGTGCCAGCGGTGAACGACGCGTGCTGAACACTGAAGCTTTCTTT. This encodes CASGERRVLNTEAFF.